These 6 T cell receptor beta chains were all obtained from the same sample, sequenced in a study of control samples from healthy donors and cancer patients (dated by TCRdb to 2020 to 2021). The protocol used for the library was the immunoSEQ multiplex PCR assay. TCRdb took over this immuneACCESS table, retaining in-frame rearrangements with V and J assigned. Such tables are incomplete; in checked studies, under half of the missing clones stem from an unresolved V gene, and the remainder is unexplained. Recorded for this sample are about 74,000 clones; around nine tenths of them occurred a single time. The ten top clones hold 5% to 7% of the sample. The sequenced material came from blood. The source of these receptors is a woman aged 45-65 years in good health.

CDR3 amino acids: CASSYSWQGSYNEQFF. For the CDR3, the DNA is TGTGCCAGCAGTTACTCTTGGCAGGGGTCCTACAATGAGCAGTTCTTC. The rearrangement links TRBV6-5 to TRBJ2-1, with D perhaps TRBD1 (6 bases). The germline V gene encodes CDR1 MNHEY and CDR2 SVGAGI. The CDR3 loop spans 16 amino acids. Trimming shortened V by 0 bases and J by 1 base, and 10 bases separated the two germline ends.

This rearrangement joins TRBV10-2 to TRBJ2-1; 11 positions agree with TRBD1. The trim removed 2 bases at V and 4 bases at J, leaving 4 bases unmatched. Germline V gene lookup returns CDR1 WSHSY and CDR2 SAAADI. This CDR3 contains 16 residues. The CDR3, as DNA: TGCGCCAGCAGTGAGCCCGGGACAGGGGGATACAATGAGCAGTTCTTC. It codes for CASSEPGTGGYNEQFF.

The CDR3, as DNA: TGTGCCAGCAGTGAATTCGGATGGGCCAGTGAGCAGTTCTTC. It specifies CASSEFGWASEQFF. V and J are TRBV6-1 and TRBJ2-1; unclear D gene. Germline CDR1 MNHNS, CDR2 SASEGT. V shed 2 bases and J shed 9 bases, with 14 bases lying between them. This CDR3 contains 14 residues.

The rearrangement links TRBV7-9 to TRBJ1-1; D is possibly TRBD1 (6 bases). V was pared by 5 bases and J by 2 bases, with 15 bases between. The CDR3 spans 15 residues. The V gene's germline CDR1 is SEHNR and CDR2 FQNEAQ (reference sequence). The CDR3 DNA reads TGTGCCAGCAGCGTAGGGACACCCGGAAACACTGAAGCTTTCTTT. It translates to CASSVGTPGNTEAFF.

The genes are TRBV29-1 and TRBJ1-1; no clear D. The CDR3 is 12 amino acids. CDR1 SQVTM and CDR2 ANQGSEA come from the germline V gene. The V and J ends lost 3 bases and 0 bases respectively, with 5 bases between them. DNA for the CDR3: TGCAGCGTTGACCCTTTGAACACTGAAGCTTTCTTT. This gives the protein CSVDPLNTEAFF.

This sequence joins TRBV5-6 and TRBJ1-3; tentatively, D is TRBD1 (5 bases). CDR1 and CDR2 (germline): SGHDT, YYEEEE. The CDR3 has 15 residues. Trimming shortened V by 3 bases and J by 0 bases, and 10 bases separated the two germline ends. Here the CDR3 DNA reads TGTGCCAGCAGCTGGGGACGGAGCTCTGGAAACACCATATATTTT. The encoded protein is CASSWGRSSGNTIYF.